One and the same sample provided the 30 T cell receptor beta chains below, sequenced in a study of CD8 T cells in Susac syndrome (dated by TCRdb to the late 2010s). Libraries were constructed by the immunoSEQ multiplex PCR assay. RNA was extracted using the RNeasy kit, and about 0.5 to 1 ug of the RNA was reverse transcribed with random hexamers. Using fastp trimming at Q25 and MiXCR clonotype assembly, TCRdb reanalyzed the public sequencing data and kept in-frame beta chains. Entries that share a CDR3 protein sequence are merged under the most common genes and DNA. For this sample the table gives 150,000 to 200,000 distinct CDR3 sequences, of which approximately 94% were detected only once. The ten biggest clones cover approximately 0.088% of the sample. The specimen sequenced was CD4+ T cells from PBMCs. These receptors were obtained from a human donor with multiple sclerosis.

This chain's CDR3 is CSARDSATSSYNEQFF. CDR3 bases: TGCAGTGCTAGAGATTCGGCTACAAGCTCCTACAATGAGCAGTTCTTC. The chain joins TRBV20-1 to TRBJ2-1, with no clear D. The CDR3 length is 16 residues. The V and J ends lost 0 bases and 0 bases respectively, with 12 bases between them. CDR1 DFQATT and CDR2 SNEGSKA come from the germline V gene (reference sequence).

The chain uses TRBV20-1 and TRBJ2-1; 7 bases align to TRBD1. V shed 6 bases and J 6 bases; nucleotides not matched to a gene: 11. CDR3 length equals 14 residues. Germline CDR1 and CDR2: DFQATT and SNEGSKA (reference sequence). Here the CDR3 DNA reads TGCAGTGCATGGACAGGAGAAGTTTCCAATGAGCAGTTCTTC. It is translated as CSAWTGEVSNEQFF.

This chain joins TRBV9 and TRBJ2-3; D might be TRBD2 (6 bases). CDR1 SGDLS and CDR2 YYNGEE come from the germline V gene. The CDR3 has 19 amino acids. V was shortened by 4 bases and J by 7 bases, with 31 bases between the two germline ends. The DNA of the CDR3 is TGTGCCAGCAGCCAGCGGGCGGCCAAACCGGGCTACAAGCTACATACGCAGTATTTT. It yields the protein CASSQRAAKPGYKLHTQYF.

CDR3 amino acids: CSVRNAGLAGHTQYF. CDR3 nucleotides: TGCAGCGTACGCAATGCCGGGTTAGCGGGGCATACGCAGTATTTT. The chain joins TRBV29-1 to TRBJ2-3, with 8 bases aligning to TRBD2. This CDR3 contains 15 residues. Germline CDR1 and CDR2: SQVTM and ANQGSEA. V shed 6 bases, J shed 7 bases, and the junction held 15 bases outside the gene matches.

The V call is TRBV3-1, the J call TRBJ1-6; unclear D gene. Germline V gives CDR1 LGHDT, CDR2 YNNKEL (reference sequence). The V gene lost 1 base and the J gene lost 9 bases, with 10 bases spanning the gap. The CDR3 sequence is 14 residues long. CDR3 nucleotide sequence: TGTGCCAGCAGCCAAGCTGAGGGCTCTTCACCCCTCCACTTT. It translates to CASSQAEGSSPLHF.

This sequence joins TRBV30 and TRBJ2-7; D not certain. The CDR3 runs to 11 residues. Germline V gives CDR1 GTSNPN, CDR2 SVGIG (reference sequence). The germline V and J ends were trimmed by 0 bases and 7 bases, with 7 bases remaining between them. In DNA, the CDR3 is TGTGCCTGGAGTGTGATGGAGGAGCAGTACTTC. Its translation: CAWSVMEEQYF.

V and J are TRBV28 and TRBJ1-4; no clear D gene. Trimming cost V 8 bases and J 4 bases, with 11 bases left between them. CDR1 MDHEN and CDR2 SYDVKM come from the germline V gene. The CDR3 length is 13 residues. The CDR3, as DNA: TGTGCCAGCCAACGGTCTGGTAATGAAAAACTGTTTTTT. It codes for CASQRSGNEKLFF.

This chain links TRBV7-3 with TRBJ2-3; 13 bases agree with TRBD2. Germline V lookup: CDR1 SGHTA, CDR2 FQGTGA. This CDR3 has 18 residues. The ends lost 5 bases at V and 2 bases at J; junction bases unmatched: 10. The CDR3 protein is CASSPKLAGGTFTDTQYF. CDR3 nucleotides: TGTGCCAGCAGCCCGAAACTAGCGGGGGGGACCTTCACAGATACGCAGTATTTT.

The V and J genes are TRBV29-1 and TRBJ1-5; 7 bases map to TRBD1. In germline, CDR1 is SQVTM, CDR2 ANQGSEA. The CDR3 contains 13 residues. Trimming removed 6 bases from V and 6 bases from J; junction bases left unmatched: 8. The chain's CDR3 is CSVTRGTGQPQHF. The CDR3, as DNA: TGCAGCGTGACCAGGGGGACGGGTCAGCCCCAGCATTTT. Full variable domain (missing parts from reference TRBV29-1 and TRBJ1-5): SAVISQKPSRDICQRGTSLTIQCQVDSQVTMMFWYRQQPGQSLTLIATANQGSEATYESGFVIDKFPISRPNLTFSTLTVSNMSPEDSSIYLCSVTRGTGQPQHFGDGTRLSIL.

The J gene is TRBJ1-2, the V gene TRBV14, with D possibly TRBD1 on 6 matching bases. The CDR3 is 15 residues long. Germline lookup yields CDR1 SGHDN and CDR2 FVKESK. V was shortened by 4 bases and J by 4 bases, with 16 bases between the two germline ends. Here the CDR3 reads CASSRTAPGPYGYTF. DNA for the CDR3: TGTGCCAGCAGCCGGACAGCCCCTGGCCCCTATGGCTACACCTTC.

The chain carries TRBV5-6 and TRBJ1-2; D is perhaps TRBD1 (5 bases). V shed 4 bases and J shed 7 bases, with 11 bases lying between them. The germline CDR1 and CDR2 sequences are SGHDT and YYEEEE. The CDR3 is made up of 12 amino acids. CDR3 residues: CASSPWGLGYTF. The CDR3 DNA reads as TGTGCCAGCAGCCCCTGGGGCCTTGGCTACACCTTC.

The chain couples TRBV27 to TRBJ2-1, with 9 bases aligning to TRBD2. Looked up from germline, CDR1 is MNHEY and CDR2 is SMNVEV (reference sequence). Unmatched junction bases numbered 7, after V lost 6 bases and J lost 10 bases. The CDR3 has 13 residues. The CDR3 bases are TGTGCCAGCAGATTGCGGGGGGGCGACGAGCAGTTCTTC. Its protein is CASRLRGGDEQFF.

The gene calls are TRBV29-1 and TRBJ2-6; D ambiguous. This CDR3 is built from 12 residues. Trimming pared 2 bases from V and 2 bases from J, leaving 1 base between. Germline loops: CDR1 SQVTM, CDR2 ANQGSEA. Written as DNA, the CDR3 is TGCAGCGTTGAAACTGGGGCCAACGTCCTGACTTTC. Its protein product is CSVETGANVLTF.

This chain uses TRBV6-6 with TRBJ2-5, with 8 bases that match TRBD1. Germline V gene lookup returns CDR1 MNHNY and CDR2 SVGAGI (reference sequence). The CDR3 loop spans 14 amino acids. J gave up 5 bases and V 4 bases, and 6 bases lay outside the gene matches. The CDR3 DNA sequence: TGTGCCAGCAGTTCGCGGACAGGGCACGAGACCCAGTACTTC. Translated: CASSSRTGHETQYF.

The V call is TRBV12-3 or TRBV12-4, the J call TRBJ2-1; possibly TRBD2 for D (6 bases). Trimming cost V 6 bases and J 5 bases, with 8 bases left between them. The CDR3 extends over 12 amino acids. As DNA, the CDR3 is TGTGCCAGCAGCCCGGGGGACAATGAGCAGTTCTTC. This sequence encodes CASSPGDNEQFF.

The chain couples TRBV24-1 to TRBJ2-1, with D perhaps TRBD2 (6 bases). This CDR3 spans 13 amino acids. Trimming removed 4 bases at V and 10 bases at J, with 13 bases between. The germline gives CDR1 KGHDR, CDR2 SFDVKD. This chain's CDR3 is CATSDPSVVEQFF. The CDR3 DNA sequence: TGTGCCACCAGTGACCCTAGCGTCGTGGAGCAGTTCTTC.

The chain is built from TRBV30 and TRBJ1-2; possibly TRBD1 for D (6 bases). The V end was cut by 0 bases, the J end by 0 bases, with 14 bases between. The germline gives CDR1 GTSNPN, CDR2 SVGIG (reference sequence). The CDR3 contains 16 residues. CDR3 nucleotides: TGTGCCTGGAGTGTAGGGGGGACATCTGCTAACTATGGCTACACCTTC. This encodes CAWSVGGTSANYGYTF.

This clonotype was recorded once. This sequence joins TRBV30 and TRBJ2-7, with TRBD1 identical over 9 bases. The germline V gene encodes CDR1 GTSNPN and CDR2 SVGIG (reference sequence). The CDR3 has 14 residues. The V and J ends lost 2 bases and 4 bases, in that order; junction bases with no gene match: 6. CDR3 in amino acids: CAWSFGTGSYEQYF. The CDR3 region has the DNA TGTGCCTGGAGTTTCGGGACAGGGTCGTACGAGCAGTACTTC.

This sequence joins TRBV5-6 and TRBJ1-2; a possible D gene is TRBD1 (5 bases). Trimming took 5 bases from V and 1 from J, leaving 18 bases between them. CDR1 is SGHDT, CDR2 YYEEEE, per germline. This CDR3 region has 16 residues. The CDR3 bases are TGTGCCAGCAGGAGGGCAGGGATCCTCCTTAACTATGGCTACACCTTC. This gives the protein CASRRAGILLNYGYTF. Together with reference TRBV5-6 and TRBJ1-2, the CDR3 gives the full variable domain: DAGVTQSPTHLIKTRGQQVTLRCSPKSGHDTVSWYQQALGQGPQFIFQYYEEEERQRGNFPDRFSGHQFPNYSSELNVNALLLGDSALYLCASRRAGILLNYGYTFGSGTRLTVV.

This chain links TRBV29-1 with TRBJ1-1, with D tentatively TRBD1 (6 bases). Trimming shortened V by 8 bases and J by 6 bases, and 13 bases separated the two germline ends. Germline V gene lookup returns CDR1 SQVTM and CDR2 ANQGSEA. The CDR3 runs 11 residues. CDR3 region: CSTRGGPEAFF. CDR3 in DNA: TGCAGCACGCGTGGGGGCCCTGAAGCTTTCTTT.

The V and J genes are TRBV9 and TRBJ1-3; D unresolved. Germline lookup yields CDR1 SGDLS and CDR2 YYNGEE. The V and J ends lost 4 bases and 0 bases respectively, with 5 bases between them. The CDR3 totals 13 residues. The CDR3 DNA reads TGTGCCAGCAGCCGAAGCTCTGGAAACACCATATATTTT. The encoded protein is CASSRSSGNTIYF.

The chain uses TRBV16 and TRBJ1-5; tentative D call: TRBD1 (6 bases). The germline V gene encodes CDR1 KGHSY and CDR2 FQNENV. The CDR3 runs 15 residues. Deletions cut 5 bases from V and 7 bases from J, with 18 bases between. CDR3 sequence reads: CASSTRRGGGQPQHF. The DNA for the CDR3 is TGTGCCAGCAGCACCCGAAGGGGGGGCGGACAGCCCCAGCATTTT.

This clonotype has only one observation. V usage is TRBV29-1 and J usage is TRBJ2-2; D gene unclear. Germline CDR1 is SQVTM and CDR2 is ANQGSEA. The CDR3 extends over 13 amino acids. Trimming took off 3 bases at V and 1 base at J, with 6 bases between the two ends. The CDR3 DNA reads as TGCAGCGTTGATGTAGGGAACACCGGGGAGCTGTTTTTT. Residues: CSVDVGNTGELFF.

CDR3 region: CASSYSRDTEQFF. The CDR3 DNA is TGTGCCAGCAGTTACTCGAGGGACACTGAGCAGTTCTTC. The chain joins TRBV6-2 or TRBV6-3 to TRBJ2-1; a possible D gene is TRBD1 (6 bases). The germline V gene has CDR1 MNHEY and CDR2 SVGEGT. With 0 bases removed from V and 9 bases from J, the gap between germline ends came to 9 bases. This CDR3 has 13 amino acids.

This clonotype has just one count. The chain joins TRBV5-6 to TRBJ2-1; D is possibly TRBD2 (6 bases). The CDR3 totals 14 residues. V was cut by 1 base and J by 5 bases, with 10 bases left in between. In germline, CDR1 is SGHDT, CDR2 YYEEEE. This chain's CDR3 is CASSLTSSHNEQFF. In nucleotides, the CDR3 is TGTGCCAGCAGCTTGACTAGCAGCCACAATGAGCAGTTCTTC.

This chain uses TRBV7-8 with TRBJ2-5, with 7 bases fitting TRBD1. After removal of 4 bases from V and 3 bases from J, the junction contained 11 bases not matched to a gene. Germline V gives CDR1 SGHVS, CDR2 FQNEAQ. The CDR3 extends over 16 amino acids. CDR3 in DNA: TGTGCCAGCAGCTCAGAAAGCCGGGACAGAGAAGAGACCCAGTACTTC. Protein sequence: CASSSESRDREETQYF.

For the CDR3, the DNA is TGCAGTGCTAGCTCGCCAGCTGAAGCTTTCTTT. It translates to CSASSPAEAFF. V gene TRBV20-1 combines with J gene TRBJ1-1; unclear D gene. Germline values: CDR1 DFQATT, CDR2 SNEGSKA (reference sequence). This CDR3 is 11 amino acids long. The germline V and J ends were trimmed by 3 bases and 6 bases, with 8 bases remaining between them.

The chain joins TRBV12-3 or TRBV12-4 to TRBJ2-7, with TRBD1 identical over 8 bases. The CDR3 covers 12 residues. The J segment lost 6 bases and the V segment lost 9 bases, leaving 7 bases of the junction unmatched. CDR3 DNA: TGTGCCAGTCAGGGACAGGTTGGCGAGCAGTACTTC. Its translation: CASQGQVGEQYF.

The chain couples TRBV6-5 to TRBJ1-6; D is undetermined. V gave up 4 bases and J gave up 8 bases, with 21 bases separating them. The germline V gene has CDR1 MNHEY and CDR2 SVGAGI. This CDR3 spans 17 amino acids. The CDR3, as DNA: TGTGCCAGCAGTTTCCCCCCGGGAGGAATCCGGGATTCACCCCTCCACTTT. It encodes CASSFPPGGIRDSPLHF.

The rearrangement uses TRBV7-9 and TRBJ1-2; unclear D gene. Trimming removed 1 base at V and 0 bases at J, with 9 bases between. The CDR3 has 15 amino acids. Per germline, CDR1 SEHNR and CDR2 FQNEAQ (reference sequence). The CDR3 DNA reads as TGTGCCAGCAGCTTAGTCGGGAGAACTAACTATGGCTACACCTTC. Translation: CASSLVGRTNYGYTF.